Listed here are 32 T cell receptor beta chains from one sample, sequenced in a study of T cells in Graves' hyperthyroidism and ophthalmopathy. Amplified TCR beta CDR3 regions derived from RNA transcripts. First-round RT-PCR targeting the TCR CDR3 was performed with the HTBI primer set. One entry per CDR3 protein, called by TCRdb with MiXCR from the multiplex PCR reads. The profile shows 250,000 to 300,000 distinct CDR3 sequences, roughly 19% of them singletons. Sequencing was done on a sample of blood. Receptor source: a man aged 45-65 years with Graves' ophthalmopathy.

CDR3 sequence (DNA): TGTGCCACACAGGGACCCAACTATGGCTACACCTTC. It translates to CATQGPNYGYTF. The chain employs TRBV24-1 and TRBJ1-2, with D possibly being TRBD1 (6 bases). The germline gives CDR1 KGHDR, CDR2 SFDVKD. The CDR3 runs 12 residues. The V end was cut by 10 bases, the J end by 2 bases, with 10 bases between.

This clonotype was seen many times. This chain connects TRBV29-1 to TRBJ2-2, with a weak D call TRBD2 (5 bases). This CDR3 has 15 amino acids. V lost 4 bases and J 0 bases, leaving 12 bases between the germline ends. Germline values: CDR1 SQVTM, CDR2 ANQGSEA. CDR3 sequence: CSVAERTANTGELFF. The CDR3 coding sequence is TGCAGCGTTGCAGAGCGGACCGCGAACACCGGGGAGCTGTTTTTT.

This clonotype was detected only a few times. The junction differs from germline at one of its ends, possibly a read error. As DNA, the CDR3 is TGTGCCAGCAACTTGACAGGGGAGACCCAGTACTTC. It codes for CASNLTGETQYF. The chain uses TRBV5-5 and TRBJ2-5, with 7 bases fitting TRBD1. Germline-derived CDR1 and CDR2 are SGHKS and YYEKEE (reference sequence). This CDR3 has 12 residues.

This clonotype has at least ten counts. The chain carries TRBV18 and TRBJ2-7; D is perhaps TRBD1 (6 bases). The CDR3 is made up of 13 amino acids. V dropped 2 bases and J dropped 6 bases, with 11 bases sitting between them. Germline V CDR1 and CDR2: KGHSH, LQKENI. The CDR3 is CASSPGGLGEQYF. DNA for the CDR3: TGTGCCAGCTCACCAGGGGGCCTCGGCGAGCAGTACTTC.

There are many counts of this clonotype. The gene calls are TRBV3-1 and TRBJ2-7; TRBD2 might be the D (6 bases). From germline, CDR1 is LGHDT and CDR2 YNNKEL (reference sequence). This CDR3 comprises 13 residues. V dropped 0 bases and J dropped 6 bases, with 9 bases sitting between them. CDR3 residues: CASSQDGGTEQYF. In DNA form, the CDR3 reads TGTGCCAGCAGCCAAGATGGAGGGACCGAGCAGTACTTC.

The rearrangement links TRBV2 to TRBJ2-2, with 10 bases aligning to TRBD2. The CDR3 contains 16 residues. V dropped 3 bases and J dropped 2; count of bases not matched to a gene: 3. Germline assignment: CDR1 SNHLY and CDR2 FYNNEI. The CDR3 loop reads CASSDGLAENTGELFF. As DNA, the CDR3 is TGTGCCAGCAGTGACGGACTAGCGGAAAACACCGGGGAGCTGTTTTTT.

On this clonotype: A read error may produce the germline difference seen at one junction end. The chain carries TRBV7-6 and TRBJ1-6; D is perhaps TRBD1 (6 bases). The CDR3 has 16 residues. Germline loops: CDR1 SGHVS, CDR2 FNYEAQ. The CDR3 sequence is CASSPRLDSFNPPLHF. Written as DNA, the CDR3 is TGTGCCAGCAGCCCACGACTGGACAGTTTTAATCCACCCCTCCACTTT.

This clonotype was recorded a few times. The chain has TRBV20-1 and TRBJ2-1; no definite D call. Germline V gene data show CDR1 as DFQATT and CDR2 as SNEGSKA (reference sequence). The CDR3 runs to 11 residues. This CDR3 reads CSSADVYEQFF. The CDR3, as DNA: TGCAGCTCGGCGGACGTCTATGAGCAGTTCTTC.

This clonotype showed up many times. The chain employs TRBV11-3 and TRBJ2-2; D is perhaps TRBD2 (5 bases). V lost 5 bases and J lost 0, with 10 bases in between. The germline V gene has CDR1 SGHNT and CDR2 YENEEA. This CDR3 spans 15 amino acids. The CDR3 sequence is CASSPRGSNTGELFF. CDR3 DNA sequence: TGTGCCAGCAGCCCAAGAGGGTCGAACACCGGGGAGCTGTTTTTT.

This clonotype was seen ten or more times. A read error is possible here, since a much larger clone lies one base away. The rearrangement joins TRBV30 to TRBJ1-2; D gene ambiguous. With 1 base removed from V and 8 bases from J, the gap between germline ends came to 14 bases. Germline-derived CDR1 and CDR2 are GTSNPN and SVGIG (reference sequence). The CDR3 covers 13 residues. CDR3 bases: TGTGCCTGGAGTGGAGGAATCAAGTTCGGCTACACCTTC. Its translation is CAWSGGIKFGYTF.

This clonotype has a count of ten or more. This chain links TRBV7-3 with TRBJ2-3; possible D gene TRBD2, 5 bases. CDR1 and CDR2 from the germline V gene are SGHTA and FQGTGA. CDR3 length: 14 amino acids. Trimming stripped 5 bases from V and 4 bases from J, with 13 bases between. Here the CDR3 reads CASSQLGSADTQYF. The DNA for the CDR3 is TGTGCCAGCAGCCAACTAGGGTCAGCAGATACGCAGTATTTT. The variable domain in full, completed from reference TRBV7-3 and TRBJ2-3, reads GAGVSQTPSNKVTEKGKYVELRCDPISGHTALYWYRQSLGQGPEFLIYFQGTGAADDSGLPNDRFFAVRPEGSVSTLKIQRTERGDSAVYLCASSQLGSADTQYFGPGTRLTVL.

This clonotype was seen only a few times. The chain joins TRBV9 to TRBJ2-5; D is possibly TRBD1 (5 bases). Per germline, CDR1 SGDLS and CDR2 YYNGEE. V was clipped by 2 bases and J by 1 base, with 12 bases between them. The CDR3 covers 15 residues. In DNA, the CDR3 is TGTGCCAGCAGCGTTTCAGGGCTGGTCCAAGAGACCCAGTACTTC. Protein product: CASSVSGLVQETQYF.

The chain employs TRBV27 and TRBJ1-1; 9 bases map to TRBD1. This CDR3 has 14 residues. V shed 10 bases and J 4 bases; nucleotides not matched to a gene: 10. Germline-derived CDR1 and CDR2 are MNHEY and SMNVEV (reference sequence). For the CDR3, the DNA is TGTGCCACCCCTACCGGGACAGGGTCCACTGAAGCTTTCTTT. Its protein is CATPTGTGSTEAFF.

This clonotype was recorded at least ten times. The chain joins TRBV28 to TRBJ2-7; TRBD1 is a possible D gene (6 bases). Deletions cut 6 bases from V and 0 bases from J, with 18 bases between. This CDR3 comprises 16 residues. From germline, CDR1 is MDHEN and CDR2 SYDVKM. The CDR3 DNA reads TGTGCCAGCAGCCACACCGGGACACAGCTCTCCTACGAGCAGTACTTC. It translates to CASSHTGTQLSYEQYF.

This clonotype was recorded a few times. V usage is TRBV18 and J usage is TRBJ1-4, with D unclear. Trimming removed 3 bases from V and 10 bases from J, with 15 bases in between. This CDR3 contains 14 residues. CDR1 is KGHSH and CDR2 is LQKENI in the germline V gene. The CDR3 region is CASSPIDLGGKLFF. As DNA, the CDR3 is TGTGCCAGCTCACCCATTGATTTGGGCGGAAAACTGTTTTTT.

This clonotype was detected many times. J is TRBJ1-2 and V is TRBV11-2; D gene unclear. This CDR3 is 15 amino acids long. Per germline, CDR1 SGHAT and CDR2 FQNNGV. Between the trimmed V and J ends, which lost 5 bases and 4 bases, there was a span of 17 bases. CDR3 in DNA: TGTGCCAGCAGCGCCAGCGAGGGTGGCCCCTATGGCTACACCTTC. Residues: CASSASEGGPYGYTF.

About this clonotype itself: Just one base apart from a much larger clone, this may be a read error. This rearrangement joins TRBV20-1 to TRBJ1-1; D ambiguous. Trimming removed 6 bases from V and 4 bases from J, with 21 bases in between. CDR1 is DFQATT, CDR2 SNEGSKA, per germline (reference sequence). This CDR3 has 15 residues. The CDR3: CSAPTTPPMSTEAFF. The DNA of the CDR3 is TGCAGTGCCCCTACGACACCACCTATGAGCACTGAAGCTTTCTTT.

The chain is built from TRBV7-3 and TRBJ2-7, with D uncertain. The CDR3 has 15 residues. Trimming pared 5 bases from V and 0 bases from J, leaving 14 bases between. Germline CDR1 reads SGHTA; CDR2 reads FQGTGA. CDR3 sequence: CASSPNRVSSYEQYF. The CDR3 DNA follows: TGTGCCAGCAGCCCCAACCGGGTTAGCTCCTACGAGCAGTACTTC. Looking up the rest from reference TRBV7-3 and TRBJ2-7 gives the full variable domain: GAGVSQTPSNKVTEKGKYVELRCDPISGHTALYWYRQSLGQGPEFLIYFQGTGAADDSGLPNDRFFAVRPEGSVSTLKIQRTERGDSAVYLCASSPNRVSSYEQYFGPGTRLTVT.

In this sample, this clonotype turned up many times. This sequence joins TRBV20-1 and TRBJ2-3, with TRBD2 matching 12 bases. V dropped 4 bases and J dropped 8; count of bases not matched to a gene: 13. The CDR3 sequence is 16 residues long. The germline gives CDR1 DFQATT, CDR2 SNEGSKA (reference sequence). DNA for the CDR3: TGCAGTGCTACCCACTACGGACTAGCGGGGTTGGGTACGCAGTATTTT. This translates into CSATHYGLAGLGTQYF.

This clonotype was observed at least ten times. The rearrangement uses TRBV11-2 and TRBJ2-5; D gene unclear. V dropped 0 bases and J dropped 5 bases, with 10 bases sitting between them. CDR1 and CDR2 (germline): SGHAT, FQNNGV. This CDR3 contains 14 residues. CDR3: CASSLDPLGETQYF. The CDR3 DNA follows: TGTGCCAGCAGCTTAGATCCGCTGGGGGAGACCCAGTACTTC.

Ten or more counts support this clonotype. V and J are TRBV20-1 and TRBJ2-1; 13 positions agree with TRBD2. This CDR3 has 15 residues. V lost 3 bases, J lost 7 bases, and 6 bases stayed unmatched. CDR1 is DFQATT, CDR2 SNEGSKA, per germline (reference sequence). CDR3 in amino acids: CSASGTSGIKNEQFF. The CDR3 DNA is TGCAGTGCTAGTGGGACTAGCGGGATTAAGAATGAGCAGTTCTTC.

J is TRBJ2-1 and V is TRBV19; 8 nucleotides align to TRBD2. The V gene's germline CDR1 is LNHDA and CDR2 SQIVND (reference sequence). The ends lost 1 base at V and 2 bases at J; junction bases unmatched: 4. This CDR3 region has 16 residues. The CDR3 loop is CASSIGLARTYNEQFF. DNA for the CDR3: TGTGCCAGTAGTATAGGACTAGCGAGGACCTACAATGAGCAGTTCTTC.

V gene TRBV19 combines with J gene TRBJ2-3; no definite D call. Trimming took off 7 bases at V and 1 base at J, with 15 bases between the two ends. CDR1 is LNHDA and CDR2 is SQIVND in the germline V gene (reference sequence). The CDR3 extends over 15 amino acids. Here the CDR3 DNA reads TGTGCCAGTAAGGGTTGGCGTTTCGGCACAGATACGCAGTATTTT. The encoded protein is CASKGWRFGTDTQYF.

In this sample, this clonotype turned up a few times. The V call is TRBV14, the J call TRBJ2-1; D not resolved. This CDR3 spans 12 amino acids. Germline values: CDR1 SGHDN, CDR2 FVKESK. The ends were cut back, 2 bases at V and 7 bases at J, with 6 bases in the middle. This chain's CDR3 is CASSQRWNEQFF. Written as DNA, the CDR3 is TGTGCCAGCAGCCAAAGATGGAATGAGCAGTTCTTC.

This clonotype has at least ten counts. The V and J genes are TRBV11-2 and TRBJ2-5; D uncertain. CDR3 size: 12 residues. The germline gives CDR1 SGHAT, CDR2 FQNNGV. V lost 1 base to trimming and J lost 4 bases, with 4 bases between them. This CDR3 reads CASSLGRETQYF. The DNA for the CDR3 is TGTGCCAGCAGCTTAGGCAGAGAGACCCAGTACTTC.

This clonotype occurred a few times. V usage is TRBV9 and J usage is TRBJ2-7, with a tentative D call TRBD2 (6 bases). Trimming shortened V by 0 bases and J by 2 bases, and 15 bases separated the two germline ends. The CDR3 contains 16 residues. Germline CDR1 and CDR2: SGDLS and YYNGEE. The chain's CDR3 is CASSVGTNSPPYEQYF. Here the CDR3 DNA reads TGTGCCAGCAGCGTAGGGACTAATTCCCCCCCCTACGAGCAGTACTTC.

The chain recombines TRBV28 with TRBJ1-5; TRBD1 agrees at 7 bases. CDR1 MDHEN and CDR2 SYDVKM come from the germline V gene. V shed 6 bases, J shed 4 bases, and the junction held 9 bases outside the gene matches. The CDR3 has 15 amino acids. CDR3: CASSQGGAGNQPQHF. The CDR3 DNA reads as TGTGCCAGCAGCCAGGGGGGAGCGGGGAATCAGCCCCAGCATTTT.

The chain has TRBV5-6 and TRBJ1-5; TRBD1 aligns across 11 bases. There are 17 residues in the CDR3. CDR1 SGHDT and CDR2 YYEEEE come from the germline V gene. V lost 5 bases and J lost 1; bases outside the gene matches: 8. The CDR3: CASRKGTGGVSNQPQHF. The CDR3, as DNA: TGTGCCAGCAGGAAAGGGACAGGGGGTGTCAGCAATCAGCCCCAGCATTTT.

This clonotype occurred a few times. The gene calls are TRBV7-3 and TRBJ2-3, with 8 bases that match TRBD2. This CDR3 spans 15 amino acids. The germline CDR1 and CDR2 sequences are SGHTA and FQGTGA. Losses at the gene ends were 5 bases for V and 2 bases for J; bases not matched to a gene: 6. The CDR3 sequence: CASSVSGGPTDTQYF. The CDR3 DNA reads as TGTGCCAGCAGCGTGAGCGGGGGACCCACAGATACGCAGTATTTT.

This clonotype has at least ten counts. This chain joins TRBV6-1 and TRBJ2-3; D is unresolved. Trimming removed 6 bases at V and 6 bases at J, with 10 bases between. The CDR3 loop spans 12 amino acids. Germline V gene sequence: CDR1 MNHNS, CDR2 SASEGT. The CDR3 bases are TGTGCCAGCAGGACCCCCTCGGATACGCAGTATTTT. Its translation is CASRTPSDTQYF.

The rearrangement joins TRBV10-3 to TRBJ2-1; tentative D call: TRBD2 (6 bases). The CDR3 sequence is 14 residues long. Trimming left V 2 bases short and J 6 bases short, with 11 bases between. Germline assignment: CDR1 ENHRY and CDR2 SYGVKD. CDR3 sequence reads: CAISEKLASNEQFF. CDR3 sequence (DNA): TGTGCCATCAGTGAGAAGCTAGCGAGCAATGAGCAGTTCTTC.

The CDR3 nucleotides read TGTGCCAGTACCCAAGGGGGCGCGACTCTGTTGGCTAGCGCCGGGGAGCTGTTTTTT. Protein product: CASTQGGATLLASAGELFF. V gene TRBV19 combines with J gene TRBJ2-2; tentatively, D is TRBD1 (7 bases). Germline loops: CDR1 LNHDA, CDR2 SQIVND (reference sequence). The V end lost 7 bases, the J end lost 6 bases, and 30 bases lay between the germline ends. The CDR3 is 19 amino acids.